Listed here are 8 T cell receptor beta chains from one sample, sequenced in a study of T cell repertoires in cytomegalovirus infection. One entry per CDR3 protein, called by TCRdb with MiXCR from the reads. The table has around 130,000 distinct CDR3 sequences, roughly 8.2% seen once. Sequencing was carried out using PBMCs. These receptors were obtained from a human donor in good health (CMV status not recorded). Some clones in this sample may be carry-over from other donors' samples.

This clonotype was found a few times. This sequence joins TRBV2 and TRBJ2-7; D is undetermined. The V end lost 6 bases, the J end lost 1 base, and 7 bases lay between the germline ends. The CDR3 consists of 12 residues. CDR1 is SNHLY, CDR2 FYNNEI, per germline. The CDR3 nucleotides read TGTGCCAGCAGACTGTTTTCCTACGAGCAGTACTTC. Protein sequence: CASRLFSYEQYF.

This clonotype has a count of ten or more. This chain uses TRBV6-5 with TRBJ1-2; TRBD1 aligns across 9 bases. This CDR3 has 15 residues. The germline V gene encodes CDR1 MNHEY and CDR2 SVGAGI. V lost 7 bases to trimming and J lost 2 bases; unmatched junction nucleotides: 8. CDR3 amino acids: CASKPTGTGNYGYTF. The CDR3 DNA is TGTGCCAGCAAGCCGACAGGGACAGGGAACTATGGCTACACCTTC.

This clonotype was picked up many times. This rearrangement joins TRBV7-8 to TRBJ2-7; 8 positions match TRBD1. Germline CDR1 reads SGHVS; CDR2 reads FQNEAQ. V lost 2 bases, J lost 0 bases, and 3 bases stayed unmatched. The CDR3 is made up of 15 amino acids. The CDR3 here is CASSLLTGVSYEQYF. The CDR3 region has the DNA TGTGCCAGCAGCTTACTGACAGGGGTCTCCTACGAGCAGTACTTC.

This clonotype was recorded many times. This chain uses TRBV27 with TRBJ2-5, with a possible D match to TRBD1 (6 bases). Germline V gene lookup returns CDR1 MNHEY and CDR2 SMNVEV (reference sequence). The CDR3 consists of 12 residues. V lost 6 bases and J lost 4, with 9 bases in between. The CDR3 loop reads CASRRGIETQYF. The DNA of the CDR3 is TGTGCCAGCAGGAGGGGGATAGAGACCCAGTACTTC.

This clonotype was recorded many times. V is TRBV7-2 and J is TRBJ2-3, with 11 bases aligning to TRBD2. CDR3 size: 17 residues. Germline values: CDR1 SGHTA, CDR2 FQGNSA. Unmatched junction bases numbered 7, after V lost 5 bases and J lost 0 bases. This chain's CDR3 is CASSARLAGSSTDTQYF. CDR3 nucleotide sequence: TGTGCCAGCAGCGCCAGACTAGCGGGGTCTAGCACAGATACGCAGTATTTT.

The table lists this clonotype with many counts. The gene calls are TRBV7-6 and TRBJ2-1, with TRBD2 as a possible D gene (6 bases). V was cut by 5 bases and J by 3 bases, with 8 bases left in between. From germline, CDR1 is SGHVS and CDR2 FNYEAQ. The CDR3 spans 13 residues. CDR3 DNA: TGTGCCAGCAGCCGGGGAGGCTACAATGAGCAGTTCTTC. This translates into CASSRGGYNEQFF.

In its sample, this clonotype was seen many times. This chain joins TRBV19 and TRBJ1-1; D is unresolved. The V end lost 5 bases, the J end lost 1 base, and 11 bases lay between the germline ends. Germline lookup yields CDR1 LNHDA and CDR2 SQIVND (reference sequence). This CDR3 contains 14 residues. Here the CDR3 reads CASSWGKQNTEAFF. CDR3 nucleotide sequence: TGTGCCAGTAGTTGGGGAAAACAGAACACTGAAGCTTTCTTT.

This clonotype was seen many times. This chain uses TRBV28 with TRBJ2-2; D call uncertain. The CDR3 contains 13 residues. Germline loops: CDR1 MDHEN, CDR2 SYDVKM. V was clipped by 6 bases and J by 6 bases, with 11 bases between them. CDR3 DNA: TGTGCCAGCAGGACGCCCAGACCCGGGGAGCTGTTTTTT. This encodes CASRTPRPGELFF.